The rows below give T cell receptor beta chains drawn from one sample of a study of T cell changes during pregnancy in multiple sclerosis. Method: immunoSEQ multiplex PCR; TCRdb's copy keeps in-frame clones and lacks some. The repertoire holds just under 70,000 clones, with about 90% as singletons. The specimen comprised peripheral blood, sampled in the second trimester of pregnancy. The receptors were gathered from a female donor with multiple sclerosis, enrolled in a pregnancy study. The CDR3 runs from the conserved cysteine through the conserved F or W. Fields, in order: D gene, J gene, clone size, V gene, CDR3 DNA, CDR3 protein. The D gene is left open where the match is weak. The size entry is marked missing in some rows and otherwise reads once, few, many or a size class.

- TRBJ1-2 - TRBV9 TGTGCCAGCAGCCAATCTCGGGAAAATTACTATGGCTACACCTTC CASSQSRENYYGYTF
TRBD1 TRBJ1-6 - TRBV11-2 TGTGCCAGCAGCGGGTTAGGGGGCCTTGGTTCACCCCTCCACTTT CASSGLGGLGSPLHF
TRBD1 TRBJ1-2 once TRBV25-1 TGTGCCAGCAGTGAGCAACAGGGGGCTGCTAACTATGGCTACACCTTC CASSEQQGAANYGYTF
- TRBJ2-6 - TRBV2 TGTGCCAGCCTTCTTTTGAGATCGGGGAACGTCCTGACTTTC CASLLLRSGNVLTF
TRBD1 TRBJ1-1 - TRBV25-1 TGTGCCAGCAGTGAAATGGACAGGCACACTGAAGCTTTCTTT CASSEMDRHTEAFF
TRBD2 TRBJ2-5 - TRBV4-3 TGCGCCAGCAGCCAAGATCTAGCGGGGTTAGCTCAAGAGACCCAGTACTTC CASSQDLAGLAQETQYF
- TRBJ1-2 - TRBV4-3 TGCGCCAGCAGCCAAATCCCCCCCCCACACAGGAGCGGGGGCTACACCTTC CASSQIPPPHRSGGYTF
- TRBJ1-5 once TRBV13 TGTGCCAGCAGCGTTGGGACAAATAGCAATCAGCCCCAGCATTTT CASSVGTNSNQPQHF
TRBD1 TRBJ1-2 - TRBV10-3 TGTGCCATCAGTGGATACCAGGGGGGCTATGGCTACACCTTC CAISGYQGGYGYTF
- TRBJ2-1 - TRBV6-1 TGTGCCAGCAGTCCCCAGGGATTGAGGAATGAGCAGTTCTTC CASSPQGLRNEQFF
TRBD1 TRBJ1-3 - TRBV5-4 TGTGCCAGCAGCTTGATGAGGGGGCTCCAATCTGGAAACACCATATATTTT CASSLMRGLQSGNTIYF
- TRBJ2-5 - TRBV5-6 TGTGCCAGCAGCTTGAAGGGGGAGACCCAGTACTTC CASSLKGETQYF
TRBD2 TRBJ2-3 - TRBV4-2 TGTGCCAGCAGCCAAGAGGGACTAGCGGGGCTAGGATCTAGCACAGATACGCAGTATTTT CASSQEGLAGLGSSTDTQYF
- TRBJ2-7 - TRBV7-8 TGTGCCAGCAGCTTAGACCGGTCGGTCTACGAGCAGTACTTC CASSLDRSVYEQYF
TRBD1 TRBJ1-5 - TRBV7-2 TGTGCCAGCAGCTTGACTCAACAGGGGTATCAGCCCCAGCATTTT CASSLTQQGYQPQHF
- TRBJ1-5 - TRBV4-2 TGTGCCAGCAGCCAAGTCTCCGGAGATCAGCCCCAGCATTTT CASSQVSGDQPQHF
- TRBJ1-1 - TRBV30 TGTGCCTGGAACGTCTTCGGAGGCACTGAAGCTTTCTTT CAWNVFGGTEAFF
- TRBJ2-1 - TRBV27 TGTGCCAGCAGTTTATTCCTAGCGCACAATGAGCAGTTCTTC CASSLFLAHNEQFF
- TRBJ2-3 - TRBV19 TGTGCCAGTAGCCCCCGGTCGTTAGTCGGGGATACGCAGTATTTT CASSPRSLVGDTQYF
TRBD2 TRBJ2-1 - TRBV30 TGTGCCTGGGACATAGCGGGGGCCCCCTGGGAGCAGTTCTTC CAWDIAGAPWEQFF
- TRBJ1-2 few TRBV6-5 TGTGCCAGCAGTTACTCGACATACCTCGCAGGGGGCTACACCTTC CASSYSTYLAGGYTF
- TRBJ1-6 - TRBV4-1 TGCGCCAGCAGCCAGGGGGGTTGGGGCGCGCCCTTCCACTTT CASSQGGWGAPFHF
- TRBJ1-3 - TRBV27 TGTGCCAGCAGTCAGTTGACAGGCAACTCTGGAAACACCATATATTTT CASSQLTGNSGNTIYF
- TRBJ2-3 - TRBV4-3 TGCGCCAGCAGCCATGCAGGCCGCACAGATACGCAGTATTTT CASSHAGRTDTQYF
- TRBJ2-7 - TRBV5-1 TGCGCCAGCAGCTTGGGACATACCCACTACGAGCAGTACTTC CASSLGHTHYEQYF
TRBD2 TRBJ2-1 - TRBV5-4 TGTGCCAGCAGCTTTGGCGTAGCGGGGGCGTACAATGAGCAGTTCTTC CASSFGVAGAYNEQFF
TRBD1 TRBJ1-2 - TRBV5-1 TGCGCCAGCAGCTCCGATCCGGGACAGGGATTGAACTATGGCTACACCTTC CASSSDPGQGLNYGYTF
- TRBJ2-7 - TRBV7-6 TGTGCCAGCAGCTTAGGGGAGGACACCTACGAGCAGTACTTC CASSLGEDTYEQYF